These 9 T cell receptor beta chains originate from one sample sequenced in a study of Ad26.COV2.S vaccination and SARS-CoV-2 variants. Sample treatment: about 20 received Ad26.COV2.S at low or high dose, single or two shots; about 5 received placebo; per-sample allocation not given. Sampling was done on day 63 after the first vaccine or placebo injection. Clones were sequenced by immunoSEQ multiplex PCR, and TCRdb holds only the in-frame ones, with some missing. The sample has roughly 320,000 clones; 85% to 90% are singletons. Source: peripheral blood, taken in a trial of Ad26.COV2.S vaccine versus placebo. All receptors derive from a person aged 18-60 years who received the Ad26.COV2.S COVID-19 vaccine or a placebo.

V usage is TRBV9 and J usage is TRBJ2-1, with 7 positions matching TRBD2. With V trimmed by 0 bases and J by 1 base, 7 bases remained unmatched. This CDR3 has 17 amino acids. CDR1 and CDR2 from the germline V gene are SGDLS and YYNGEE. DNA for the CDR3: TGTGCCAGCAGCGTAGAACCCACTAGCGTATCCTACAATGAGCAGTTCTTC. This sequence encodes CASSVEPTSVSYNEQFF.

This chain uses TRBV7-2 with TRBJ1-1, with 7 bases that match TRBD1. Germline values: CDR1 SGHTA, CDR2 FQGNSA. Unmatched junction bases numbered 5, after V lost 5 bases and J lost 2 bases. CDR3 length equals 14 residues. The CDR3 reads CASSNYRGNTEAFF. DNA for the CDR3: TGTGCCAGCAGCAACTACAGGGGTAACACTGAAGCTTTCTTT. The whole variable domain, filled in from reference TRBV7-2 and TRBJ1-1, reads GAGVSQSPSNKVTEKGKDVELRCDPISGHTALYWYRQSLGQGLEFLIYFQGNSAPDKSGLPSDRFSAERTGGSVSTLTIQRTQQEDSAVYLCASSNYRGNTEAFFGQGTRLTVV.

The rearrangement uses TRBV7-2 and TRBJ1-1; a possible D gene is TRBD1 (6 bases). The ends were cut back, 1 base at V and 3 bases at J, with 12 bases in the middle. In germline, CDR1 is SGHTA, CDR2 FQGNSA. The CDR3 runs 15 residues. The CDR3 loop reads CASSLGPNRDTEAFF. CDR3 nucleotide sequence: TGTGCCAGCAGCTTAGGTCCCAACAGGGACACTGAAGCTTTCTTT.

This chain links TRBV7-9 with TRBJ2-1; D unresolved. The V gene lost 1 base and the J gene lost 7 bases, with 11 bases spanning the gap. The CDR3 totals 14 residues. Germline V CDR1 and CDR2: SEHNR, FQNEAQ (reference sequence). DNA of the CDR3: TGTGCCAGCAGCTTAGATCTATGGGCTAATGAGCAGTTCTTC. This sequence encodes CASSLDLWANEQFF. The whole variable domain, remainder taken from reference TRBV7-9 and TRBJ2-1, is DTGVSQNPRHKITKRGQNVTFRCDPISEHNRLYWYRQTLGQGPEFLTYFQNEAQLEKSRLLSDRFSAERPKGSFSTLEIQRTEQGDSAMYLCASSLDLWANEQFFGPGTRLTVL.

CDR3 amino acids: CASRNRRDRGEQYF. The CDR3 DNA follows: TGCGCCAGCCGGAACCGAAGGGACAGGGGTGAGCAGTACTTC. The V and J genes are TRBV10-2 and TRBJ2-7; 10 bases fit TRBD1. Germline values: CDR1 WSHSY, CDR2 SAAADI. This CDR3 is built from 14 residues. After removal of 8 bases from V and 7 bases from J, the junction contained 11 bases not matched to a gene.

The V gene is TRBV29-1, the J gene TRBJ2-3; 9 nucleotides line up with TRBD1. Germline loops: CDR1 SQVTM, CDR2 ANQGSEA. This CDR3 comprises 14 residues. Trimming took 8 bases from V and 1 from J; bases not matched to a gene: 7. CDR3 in amino acids: CSSTGDRGTDTQYF. CDR3 in DNA: TGCAGCTCAACGGGGGACAGGGGCACAGATACGCAGTATTTT.

The V call is TRBV7-2, the J call TRBJ2-1; TRBD1 matches 10 bases. The junction had 3 bases not matched to a gene; V was cut back by 1 base and J by 6 bases. The CDR3 covers 15 residues. The germline V gene encodes CDR1 SGHTA and CDR2 FQGNSA. CDR3 region: CASSLGDRGGNEQFF. The CDR3 bases are TGTGCCAGCAGCTTAGGGGACAGGGGAGGCAATGAGCAGTTCTTC.

The chain uses TRBV9 and TRBJ2-3, with 8 bases fitting TRBD1. The CDR3 is 17 amino acids. The V segment lost 0 bases and the J segment 1 base; nucleotides outside the gene matches: 7. The germline gives CDR1 SGDLS, CDR2 YYNGEE. This CDR3 is CASSVGRTGLGTDTQYF. CDR3 DNA sequence: TGTGCCAGCAGCGTAGGCCGGACAGGGCTTGGCACAGATACGCAGTATTTT.

This clone was observed a single time. The J gene is TRBJ1-6, the V gene TRBV6-5, with D possibly TRBD1 on 5 matching bases. Germline loops: CDR1 MNHEY, CDR2 SVGAGI. The V gene lost 1 base and the J gene lost 10 bases, with 11 bases spanning the gap. CDR3 length: 14 residues. Here the CDR3 DNA reads TGTGCCAGCAGTTACTTGCAGGGCCAGTCACCCCTCCACTTT. It is translated as CASSYLQGQSPLHF.